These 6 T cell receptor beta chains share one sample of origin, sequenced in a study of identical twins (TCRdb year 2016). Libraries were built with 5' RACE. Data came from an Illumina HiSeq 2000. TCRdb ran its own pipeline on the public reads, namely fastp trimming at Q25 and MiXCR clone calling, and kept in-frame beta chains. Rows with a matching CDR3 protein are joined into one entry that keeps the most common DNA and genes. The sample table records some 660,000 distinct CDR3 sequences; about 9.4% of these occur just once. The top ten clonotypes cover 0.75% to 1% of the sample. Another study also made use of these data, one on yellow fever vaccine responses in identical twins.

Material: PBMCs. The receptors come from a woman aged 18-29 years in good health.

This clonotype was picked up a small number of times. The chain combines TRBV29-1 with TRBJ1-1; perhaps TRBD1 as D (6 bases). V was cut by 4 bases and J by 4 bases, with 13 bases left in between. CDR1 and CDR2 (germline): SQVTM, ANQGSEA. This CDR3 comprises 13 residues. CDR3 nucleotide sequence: TGCAGCGTTGTGGGGGCGGTGGGCACTGAAGCTTTCTTT. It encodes CSVVGAVGTEAFF.

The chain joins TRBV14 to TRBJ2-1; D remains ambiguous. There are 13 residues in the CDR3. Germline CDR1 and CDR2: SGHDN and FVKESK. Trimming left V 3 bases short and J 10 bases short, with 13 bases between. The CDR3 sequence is CASSQSATWEQFF. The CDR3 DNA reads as TGTGCCAGCAGCCAGTCGGCTACGTGGGAGCAGTTCTTC.

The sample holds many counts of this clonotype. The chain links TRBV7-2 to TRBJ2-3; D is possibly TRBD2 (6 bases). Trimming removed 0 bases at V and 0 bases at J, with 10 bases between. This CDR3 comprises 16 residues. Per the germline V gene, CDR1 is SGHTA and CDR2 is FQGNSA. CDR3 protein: CASSLAWGESTDTQYF. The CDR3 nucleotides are TGTGCCAGCAGCTTAGCGTGGGGGGAGAGCACAGATACGCAGTATTTT.

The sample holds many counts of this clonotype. CDR3 bases: TGTGCCACCAGCAGAGTGACAGGGACGGAGACCCAGTACTTC. The encoded protein is CATSRVTGTETQYF. The rearrangement links TRBV15 to TRBJ2-5, with 7 bases identical to TRBD1. Trimming removed 1 base from V and 5 bases from J; junction bases left unmatched: 4. Germline values: CDR1 LNHNV, CDR2 YYDKDF (reference sequence). This CDR3 spans 14 amino acids.

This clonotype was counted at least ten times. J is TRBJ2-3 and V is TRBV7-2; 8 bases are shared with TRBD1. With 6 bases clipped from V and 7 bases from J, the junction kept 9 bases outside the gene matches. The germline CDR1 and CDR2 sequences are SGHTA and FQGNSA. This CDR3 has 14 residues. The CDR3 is CASRATGGHHTQYF. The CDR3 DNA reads TGTGCCAGCAGGGCTACAGGGGGGCACCATACGCAGTATTTT.

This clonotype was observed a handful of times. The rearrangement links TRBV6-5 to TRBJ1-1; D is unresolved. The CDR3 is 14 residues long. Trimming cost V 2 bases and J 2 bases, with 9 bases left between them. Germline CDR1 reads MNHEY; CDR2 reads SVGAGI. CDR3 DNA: TGTGCCAGCAGTTACCGCGGTGAAAACACTGAAGCTTTCTTT. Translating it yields CASSYRGENTEAFF.